This TCR beta chain was observed in a study of early T cells in non-severe SARS-CoV-2 infection. Attachment of unique molecular identifiers to individual cDNA molecules was performed. TCRdb redid the calling of the 5' RACE reads with MiXCR, one entry per CDR3 protein. The sample shows 50,000 to 60,000 distinct CDR3 sequences, roughly 10% of them seen only once. Germline CDR1 SGHRS, CDR2 YFSETQ. The germline V and J ends were trimmed by 0 bases and 8 bases, with 15 bases remaining between them. The CDR3 length is 15 residues. In its sample, this clonotype ranks as medium-sized. Material for sequencing was whole blood. This TCR derives from an adult who was a healthcare worker with PCR-confirmed SARS-CoV-2 infection or an uninfected control (not recorded which). The genes are TRBV5-1 and TRBJ2-1, with D perhaps TRBD2 (6 bases). The CDR3 region has the DNA TGCGCCAGCAGCTTGGTAGCGGCCCTATGGGATGAGCAGTTCTTC. Encoded protein: CASSLVAALWDEQFF.